Listed below are T cell receptor beta chains from one sample, sequenced in a study of Ad26.COV2.S vaccination and SARS-CoV-2 variants. Only in-frame clones appear in the TCRdb table, and some are missing; sequencing was by immunoSEQ multiplex PCR. The table includes approximately 480,000 clones, around 88% detected once. Sequencing was performed on peripheral blood, taken in a trial of Ad26.COV2.S vaccine versus placebo. These receptors all stem from a person between 18 and 59 years old who received the Ad26.COV2.S COVID-19 vaccine or a placebo. The CDR3 runs from the conserved cysteine through the conserved F or W. D genes are given only for firm matches. Only part of the rows carry a size: once, few, many, or a class if the clone is expanded.

abundance: .
len: 13
j_gene: TRBJ1-2
d_gene: .
v_gene: TRBV5-4
CDR3aa: CASSHPGGVGYTF
CDR3nt: TGTGCCAGCAGCCACCCCGGGGGCGTAGGCTACACCTTC

abundance: .
len: 12
j_gene: TRBJ1-1
d_gene: .
v_gene: TRBV30
CDR3aa: CAWTGRDTEAFF
CDR3nt: TGTGCCTGGACAGGGAGGGACACTGAAGCTTTCTTT

abundance: few
len: 13
j_gene: TRBJ1-5
d_gene: .
v_gene: TRBV28
CDR3aa: CASSRDVVQPQHF
CDR3nt: TGTGCCAGCAGCCGGGATGTCGTTCAGCCCCAGCATTTT

abundance: .
len: 15
j_gene: TRBJ1-2
d_gene: TRBD1
v_gene: TRBV2
CDR3aa: CASRPTGGDNYGYTF
CDR3nt: TGTGCCAGCAGGCCAACAGGGGGGGATAACTATGGCTACACCTTC

abundance: .
len: 13
j_gene: TRBJ2-7
d_gene: .
v_gene: TRBV13
CDR3aa: CASSLGKRYEQYF
CDR3nt: TGTGCCAGCAGCTTAGGAAAGCGCTACGAGCAGTACTTC

abundance: .
len: 13
j_gene: TRBJ1-1
d_gene: .
v_gene: TRBV19
CDR3aa: CASKPQWDTEAFF
CDR3nt: TGTGCCAGTAAACCGCAGTGGGACACTGAAGCTTTCTTT

abundance: .
len: 15
j_gene: TRBJ2-7
d_gene: .
v_gene: TRBV19
CDR3aa: CASSIDLGGPYEQYF
CDR3nt: TGTGCCAGTAGTATAGATCTCGGGGGTCCCTACGAGCAGTACTTC

abundance: .
len: 14
j_gene: TRBJ2-2
d_gene: .
v_gene: TRBV30
CDR3aa: CAWSVGPLAGELFF
CDR3nt: TGTGCCTGGAGCGTGGGACCCTTGGCCGGGGAGCTGTTTTTT

abundance: .
len: 12
j_gene: TRBJ1-1
d_gene: .
v_gene: TRBV3-1/TRBV3-2
CDR3aa: CASSQETRGAFF
CDR3nt: TGTGCCAGCAGCCAAGAGACCAGGGGAGCTTTCTTT

abundance: once
len: 12
j_gene: TRBJ2-7
d_gene: .
v_gene: TRBV30
CDR3aa: CAWSNRYIEQYF
CDR3nt: TGTGCCTGGAGCAACAGGTATATCGAGCAGTACTTC

abundance: .
len: 14
j_gene: TRBJ2-5
d_gene: .
v_gene: TRBV5-1
CDR3aa: CASHGERLEETQYF
CDR3nt: TGCGCCAGCCACGGGGAGCGGTTGGAGGAGACCCAGTACTTC

abundance: few
len: 17
j_gene: TRBJ2-3
d_gene: .
v_gene: TRBV2
CDR3aa: CASSDSLLAGWTDTQYF
CDR3nt: TGTGCCAGCAGTGATAGTCTCCTGGCGGGATGGACAGATACGCAGTATTTT

abundance: few
len: 13
j_gene: TRBJ1-1
d_gene: .
v_gene: TRBV6-2/TRBV6-3
CDR3aa: CASSYRASREAFF
CDR3nt: TGTGCCAGCAGTTACAGGGCATCCCGGGAAGCTTTCTTT

abundance: .
len: 13
j_gene: TRBJ1-2
d_gene: .
v_gene: TRBV11-2
CDR3aa: CASSFPGGYGYTF
CDR3nt: TGTGCCAGCAGCTTCCCGGGGGGCTATGGCTACACCTTC

abundance: .
len: 16
j_gene: TRBJ1-3
d_gene: .
v_gene: TRBV4-1
CDR3aa: CASSQWTLSSGNTIYF
CDR3nt: TGCGCCAGCAGCCAGTGGACACTGAGCTCTGGAAACACCATATATTTT

abundance: .
len: 13
j_gene: TRBJ2-2
d_gene: .
v_gene: TRBV27
CDR3aa: CASSQAYTGELFF
CDR3nt: TGTGCCAGCAGCCAAGCCTACACCGGGGAGCTGTTTTTT

abundance: .
len: 13
j_gene: TRBJ1-1
d_gene: .
v_gene: TRBV11-2
CDR3aa: CASSLGRNTEAFF
CDR3nt: TGTGCCAGCAGCTTAGGACGAAACACTGAAGCTTTCTTT

abundance: .
len: 13
j_gene: TRBJ1-1
d_gene: .
v_gene: TRBV27
CDR3aa: CASSLSATSEAFF
CDR3nt: TGTGCCAGCAGTTTATCGGCGACAAGTGAAGCTTTCTTT

abundance: .
len: 13
j_gene: TRBJ1-2
d_gene: .
v_gene: TRBV18
CDR3aa: CASSPSGQYGYTF
CDR3nt: TGTGCCAGCTCACCATCCGGACAGTATGGCTACACCTTC

abundance: .
len: 15
j_gene: TRBJ1-4
d_gene: TRBD1
v_gene: TRBV30
CDR3aa: CAWKSRDRDGGKLFF
CDR3nt: TGTGCCTGGAAATCCCGAGACAGGGATGGTGGAAAACTGTTTTTT

abundance: .
len: 14
j_gene: TRBJ2-5
d_gene: TRBD1
v_gene: TRBV28
CDR3aa: CASSRDRVLETQYF
CDR3nt: TGTGCCAGCAGTCGGGACAGGGTTTTAGAGACCCAGTACTTC

abundance: .
len: 14
j_gene: TRBJ2-7
d_gene: .
v_gene: TRBV28
CDR3aa: CASSFTGTGYEQYF
CDR3nt: TGTGCCAGCAGTTTCACCGGGACGGGCTACGAGCAGTACTTC

abundance: once
len: 15
j_gene: TRBJ2-2
d_gene: .
v_gene: TRBV7-9
CDR3aa: CASRLDGANPGELFF
CDR3nt: TGTGCCAGCAGGCTCGATGGCGCTAATCCCGGGGAGCTGTTTTTT

abundance: .
len: 13
j_gene: TRBJ1-1
d_gene: .
v_gene: TRBV19
CDR3aa: CASSAGLRTEAFF
CDR3nt: TGTGCCAGTAGTGCGGGACTTAGGACTGAAGCTTTCTTT

abundance: .
len: 15
j_gene: TRBJ2-1
d_gene: .
v_gene: TRBV9
CDR3aa: CASSPPGEAYNEQFF
CDR3nt: TGTGCCAGCAGCCCCCCGGGAGAGGCTTACAATGAGCAGTTCTTC

abundance: .
len: 15
j_gene: TRBJ1-2
d_gene: .
v_gene: TRBV6-5
CDR3aa: CASTLSGPREYGYTF
CDR3nt: TGTGCCAGCACCCTGTCGGGCCCTCGGGAATATGGCTACACCTTC

abundance: .
len: 11
j_gene: TRBJ2-5
d_gene: .
v_gene: TRBV7-9
CDR3aa: CASSRRETQYF
CDR3nt: TGTGCCAGCAGCCGCAGGGAGACCCAGTACTTC

abundance: .
len: 15
j_gene: TRBJ1-5
d_gene: .
v_gene: TRBV2
CDR3aa: CASSELWGAQQPQHF
CDR3nt: TGTGCCAGCAGTGAATTATGGGGGGCGCAACAGCCCCAGCATTTT

abundance: .
len: 12
j_gene: TRBJ1-2
d_gene: .
v_gene: TRBV28
CDR3aa: CASSLAVGGYTF
CDR3nt: TGTGCCAGCAGTTTAGCAGTGGGTGGCTACACCTTC